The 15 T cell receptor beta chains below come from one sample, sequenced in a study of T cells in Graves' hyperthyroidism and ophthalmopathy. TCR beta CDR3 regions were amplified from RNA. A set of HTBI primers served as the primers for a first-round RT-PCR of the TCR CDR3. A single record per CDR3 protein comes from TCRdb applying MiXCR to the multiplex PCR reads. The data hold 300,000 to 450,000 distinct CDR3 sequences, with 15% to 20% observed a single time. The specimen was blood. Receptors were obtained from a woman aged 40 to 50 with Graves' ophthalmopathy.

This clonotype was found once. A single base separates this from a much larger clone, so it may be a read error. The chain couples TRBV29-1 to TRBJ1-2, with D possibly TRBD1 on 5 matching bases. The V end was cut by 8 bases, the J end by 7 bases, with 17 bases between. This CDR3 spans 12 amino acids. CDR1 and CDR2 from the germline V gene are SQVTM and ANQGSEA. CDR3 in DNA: TGCAGCTCCGAAGGGGTAGAACCTGGCTACACCTTC. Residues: CSSEGVEPGYTF.

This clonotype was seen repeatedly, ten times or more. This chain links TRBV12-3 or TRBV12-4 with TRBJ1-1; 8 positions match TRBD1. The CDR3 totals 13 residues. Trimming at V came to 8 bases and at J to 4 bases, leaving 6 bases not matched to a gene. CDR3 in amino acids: CASSFDRGTEAFF. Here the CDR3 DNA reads TGTGCCAGCTCCTTCGACAGGGGCACTGAAGCTTTCTTT.

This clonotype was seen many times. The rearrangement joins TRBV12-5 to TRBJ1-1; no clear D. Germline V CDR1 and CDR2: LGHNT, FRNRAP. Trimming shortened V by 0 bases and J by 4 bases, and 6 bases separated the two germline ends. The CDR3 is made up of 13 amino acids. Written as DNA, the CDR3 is TGTGCTAGTGGTTTGGTCCAGAGCACTGAAGCTTTCTTT. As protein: CASGLVQSTEAFF.

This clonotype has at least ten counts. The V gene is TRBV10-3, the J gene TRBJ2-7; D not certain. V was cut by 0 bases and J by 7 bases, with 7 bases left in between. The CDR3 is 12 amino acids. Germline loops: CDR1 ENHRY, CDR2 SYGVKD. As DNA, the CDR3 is TGTGCCATCAGTGAGTCACGGGCAGAGCAGTACTTC. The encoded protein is CAISESRAEQYF.

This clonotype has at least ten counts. The CDR3 sequence is CASSFGAATSYEQYF. The CDR3 DNA follows: TGTGCCAGCAGTTTTGGTGCCGCGACCTCCTACGAGCAGTACTTC. The chain combines TRBV6-5 with TRBJ2-7, with no clear D. From germline, CDR1 is MNHEY and CDR2 SVGAGI. The CDR3 covers 15 residues. The V end lost 4 bases, the J end lost 0 bases, and 13 bases lay between the germline ends.

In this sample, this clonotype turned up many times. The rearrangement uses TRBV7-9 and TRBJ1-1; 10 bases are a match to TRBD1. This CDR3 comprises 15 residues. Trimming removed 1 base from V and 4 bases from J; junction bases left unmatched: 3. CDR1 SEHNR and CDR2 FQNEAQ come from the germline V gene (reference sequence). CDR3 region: CASSLGGQGITEAFF. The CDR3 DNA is TGTGCCAGCAGCTTAGGGGGACAGGGGATCACTGAAGCTTTCTTT. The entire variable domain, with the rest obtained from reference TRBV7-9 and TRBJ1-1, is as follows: DTGVSQNPRHKITKRGQNVTFRCDPISEHNRLYWYRQTLGQGPEFLTYFQNEAQLEKSRLLSDRFSAERPKGSFSTLEIQRTEQGDSAMYLCASSLGGQGITEAFFGQGTRLTVV.

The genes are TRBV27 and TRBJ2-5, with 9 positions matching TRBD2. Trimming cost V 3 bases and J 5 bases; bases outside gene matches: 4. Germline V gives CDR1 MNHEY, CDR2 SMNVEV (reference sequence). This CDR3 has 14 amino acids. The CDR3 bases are TGTGCCAGCAGTTTGGCGGGAGGGGCGGAGACCCAGTACTTC. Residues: CASSLAGGAETQYF.

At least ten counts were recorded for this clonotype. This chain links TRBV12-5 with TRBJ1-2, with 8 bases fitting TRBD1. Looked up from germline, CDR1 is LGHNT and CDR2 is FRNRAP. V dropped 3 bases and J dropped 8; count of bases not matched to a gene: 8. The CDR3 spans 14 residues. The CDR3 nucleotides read TGTGCTAGTGGTTTATCAGGGGGCGCAGGGGGCTACACCTTC. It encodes CASGLSGGAGGYTF.

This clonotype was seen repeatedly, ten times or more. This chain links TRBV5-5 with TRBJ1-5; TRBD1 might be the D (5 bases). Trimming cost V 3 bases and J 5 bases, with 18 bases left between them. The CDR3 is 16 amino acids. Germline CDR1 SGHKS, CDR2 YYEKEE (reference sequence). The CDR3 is CASSSNRRQSHQPQHF. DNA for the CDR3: TGTGCCAGCAGCTCGAACCGCAGACAGAGCCATCAGCCCCAGCATTTT.

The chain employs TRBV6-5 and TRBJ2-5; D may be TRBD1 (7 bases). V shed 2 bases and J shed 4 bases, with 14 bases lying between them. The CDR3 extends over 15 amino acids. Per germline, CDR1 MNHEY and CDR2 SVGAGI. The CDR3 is CASSYGQGGGETQYF. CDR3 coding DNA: TGTGCCAGCAGTTACGGCCAGGGGGGAGGAGAGACCCAGTACTTC.

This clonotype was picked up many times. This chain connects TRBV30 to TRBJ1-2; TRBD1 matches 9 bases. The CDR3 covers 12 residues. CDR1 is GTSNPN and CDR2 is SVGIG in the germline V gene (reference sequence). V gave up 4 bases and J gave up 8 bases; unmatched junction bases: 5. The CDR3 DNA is TGTGCCTGGAAAGACAGGGGGAGAGGCTACACCTTC. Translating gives CAWKDRGRGYTF.

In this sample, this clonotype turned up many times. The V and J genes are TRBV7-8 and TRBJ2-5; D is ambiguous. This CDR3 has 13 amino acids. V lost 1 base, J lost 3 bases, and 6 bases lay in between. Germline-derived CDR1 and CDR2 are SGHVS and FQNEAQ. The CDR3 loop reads CASSLGEKETQYF. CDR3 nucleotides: TGTGCCAGCAGCTTAGGAGAGAAAGAGACCCAGTACTTC.

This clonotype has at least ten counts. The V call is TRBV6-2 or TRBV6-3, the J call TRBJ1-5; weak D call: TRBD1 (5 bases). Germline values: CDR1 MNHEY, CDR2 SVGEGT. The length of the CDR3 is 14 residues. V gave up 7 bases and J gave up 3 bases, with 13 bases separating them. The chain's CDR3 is CASTGHGLNQPQHF. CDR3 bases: TGTGCCAGCACCGGACATGGCCTCAATCAGCCCCAGCATTTT.

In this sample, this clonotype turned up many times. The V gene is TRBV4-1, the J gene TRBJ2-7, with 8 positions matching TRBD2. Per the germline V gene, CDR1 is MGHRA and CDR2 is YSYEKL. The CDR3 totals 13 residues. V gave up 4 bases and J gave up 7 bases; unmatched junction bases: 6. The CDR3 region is CASSPGPGGEQYF. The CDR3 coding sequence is TGCGCCAGCAGCCCGGGACCGGGAGGGGAGCAGTACTTC.

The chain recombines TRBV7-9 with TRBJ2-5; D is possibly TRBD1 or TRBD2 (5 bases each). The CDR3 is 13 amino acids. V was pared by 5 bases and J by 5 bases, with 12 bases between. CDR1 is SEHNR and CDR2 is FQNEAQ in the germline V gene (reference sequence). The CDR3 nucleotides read TGTGCCAGCAGCAACCCGGGGCGGGAGACCCAGTACTTC. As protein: CASSNPGRETQYF.